These 10 T cell receptor beta chains were all obtained from the same sample, sequenced in a study of T cell responses to AZD1222 COVID-19 vaccine. The data were produced by immunoSEQ multiplex PCR, yet TCRdb's version contains in-frame clones alone and is incomplete. The repertoire has more than 70,000 clones, over 75% of them found once; the top ten carry roughly 15%. Sequenced material: peripheral blood, taken on day 0 of AZD1222 vaccination. These receptors all stem from an adult in good health.

J is TRBJ2-7 and V is TRBV24-1; 9 bases are a match to TRBD1. CDR3 size: 15 residues. Per germline, CDR1 KGHDR and CDR2 SFDVKD. V trimming: 7 bases; J trimming: 4 bases; junction bases outside the gene matches: 10. CDR3 region: CATSDAGTGRYEQYF. CDR3 nucleotide sequence: TGTGCCACCAGCGACGCCGGGACAGGGAGATACGAGCAGTACTTC.

The CDR3 DNA is TGCGCCAGCATACGGACAGGGCAGACCATGAACACTGAAGCTTTCTTT. Protein product: CASIRTGQTMNTEAFF. This chain connects TRBV5-1 to TRBJ1-1; 8 bases are shared with TRBD1. The CDR3 runs to 16 residues. CDR1 SGHRS and CDR2 YFSETQ come from the germline V gene. Trimming took 6 bases from V and 0 from J; bases not matched to a gene: 10.

This clone has only one observation. The CDR3 nucleotides are TGTGCCAGCAGTGGCCAGGTCGGTGGCTACACCTTC. It is translated as CASSGQVGGYTF. The genes are TRBV25-1 and TRBJ1-2, with D hard to call. There are 12 residues in the CDR3. V was shortened by 4 bases and J by 7 bases, with 10 bases between the two germline ends. CDR1 and CDR2 (germline): MGHDK, SYGVNS.

V gene TRBV9 combines with J gene TRBJ2-1, with D perhaps being TRBD1 or TRBD2 (5 bases each). V was cut by 4 bases and J by 5 bases, with 19 bases left in between. This CDR3 is built from 16 residues. CDR1 is SGDLS and CDR2 is YYNGEE in the germline V gene. The CDR3 sequence is CASSTSGRVRDNEQFF. The CDR3 DNA is TGTGCCAGCAGCACCTCGGGACGTGTTAGGGACAATGAGCAGTTCTTC.

The chain is built from TRBV19 and TRBJ1-1; 8 nucleotides agree with TRBD1. The CDR3 is made up of 14 amino acids. V shed 7 bases and J 1 base; nucleotides not matched to a gene: 5. Germline assignment: CDR1 LNHDA and CDR2 SQIVND (reference sequence). The CDR3 DNA sequence: TGTGCCAGTACCACACAGGGGGGGAACACTGAAGCTTTCTTT. As protein: CASTTQGGNTEAFF.

This sequence joins TRBV19 and TRBJ2-3; TRBD2 is a possible D gene (5 bases). Trimming pared 11 bases from V and 8 bases from J, leaving 23 bases between. The CDR3 sequence is 14 residues long. Germline V gene data show CDR1 as LNHDA and CDR2 as SQIVND (reference sequence). The CDR3 protein is CAPNYRSVAGTQYF. CDR3 DNA sequence: TGTGCCCCTAACTACCGAAGTGTGGCGGGTACGCAGTATTTT.

The rearrangement links TRBV5-4 to TRBJ2-7; D tentatively fits TRBD1 or TRBD2 (6 bases each). Trimming removed 6 bases from V and 7 bases from J, with 20 bases in between. Per germline, CDR1 SGHNT and CDR2 YYREEE (reference sequence). This CDR3 region has 14 residues. CDR3 sequence (DNA): TGTGCCAGCAACGTGGGGGGCAGGGCAGGTGAGCAGTACTTC. It specifies CASNVGGRAGEQYF.

This clone was counted only a few times. CDR3 amino acids: CASSLTIPEAFF. For the CDR3, the DNA is TGTGCCAGCAGCTTAACTATCCCGGAAGCTTTCTTT. This chain uses TRBV28 with TRBJ1-1; D ambiguous. Between the trimmed V and J ends, which lost 6 bases and 8 bases, there was a span of 13 bases. From germline, CDR1 is MDHEN and CDR2 SYDVKM. The CDR3 covers 12 residues.

This clone was counted only a few times. The chain links TRBV21-1 to TRBJ2-7; the tabulated D call, TRBD2, remains unverified against the DNA. TRBV21-1 is annotated as a pseudogene. There are 20 residues in the CDR3. CDR3 region: CASSKEILGTSGTGWDEQYF. The CDR3 bases are TGTGCCAGCAGCAAAGAGATTTTAGGGACTAGCGGGACGGGGTGGGACGAGCAGTACTTC.

The chain joins TRBV30 to TRBJ1-5, with TRBD1 matching over 9 bases. The germline V gene has CDR1 GTSNPN and CDR2 SVGIG (reference sequence). With 4 bases clipped from V and 6 bases from J, the junction kept 7 bases outside the gene matches. The CDR3 is made up of 14 amino acids. The CDR3 bases are TGTGCCTGGACCTCGGGACAGGGATTTCAGCCCCAGCATTTT. Its protein is CAWTSGQGFQPQHF.